This T cell receptor beta chain came from a study of cytomegalovirus exposure and HLA in healthy donors. The PCR ran on 60 Vbeta and 13 Jbeta primers. Measured with immunoSEQ multiplex PCR; TCRdb has only the in-frame clones, and not every one. The table has some 180,000 clones, 85% seen once. Sequences were obtained from PBMCs. The clonotype was recovered from a woman aged 45 to 65 in good health and CMV-seronegative.

CDR3 in amino acids: CASSLKRDFSTDTQYF. CDR3 coding DNA: TGTGCCAGCAGCTTAAAAAGGGACTTTAGCACAGATACGCAGTATTTT. The chain joins TRBV7-3 to TRBJ2-3, with TRBD2 as a possible D gene (6 bases). The CDR3 runs to 16 residues. Trimming cost V 1 base and J 0 bases, with 11 bases left between them. Germline values: CDR1 SGHTA, CDR2 FQGTGA.